A selection of T cell receptor beta chains follows, all from one sample in a study of shared T cell receptors in the human thymus. This table comes from immunoSEQ multiplex PCR, and its TCRdb copy is limited to in-frame clones, with some not included. The table shows around 730,000 clones, with approximately 85% occurring only once. The sample also formed part of further work on human thymus T cells.

Sequencing was done on a sample of thymocytes. These receptors originate from a girl under three years old with a congenital heart defect. Both conserved end residues are part of each CDR3. D genes are given only for firm matches. Clone size is given for some rows only: seen once, a few or many times, or a class if the clone is expanded.

J: TRBJ2-1; D: TRBD2; size: few; V: TRBV27; CDR3: CASSDRLALQRQNEQFF; DNA: TGTGCCAGCTCCGATCGACTAGCCCTCCAAAGACAGAATGAGCAGTTCTTC
J: TRBJ1-1; D: NA; size: NA; V: TRBV19; CDR3: CASSRRQVWGNTEAFF; DNA: TGTGCCAGTAGTAGAAGACAGGTATGGGGTAACACTGAAGCTTTCTTT
J: TRBJ1-4; D: NA; size: NA; V: TRBV6-4; CDR3: CASSEGAGTNEKLFF; DNA: TGTGCCAGCAGTGAGGGGGCTGGAACTAATGAAAAACTGTTTTTT
J: TRBJ1-1; D: NA; size: NA; V: TRBV11-3; CDR3: CASSLGSEEEAFF; DNA: TGTGCCAGCAGCTTAGGTTCGGAGGAAGAAGCTTTCTTT
J: TRBJ2-1; D: TRBD2; size: NA; V: TRBV19; CDR3: CASSKPGLPYNEQFF; DNA: TGTGCCAGTAGCAAACCGGGACTACCCTACAATGAGCAGTTCTTC
J: TRBJ2-3; D: NA; size: NA; V: TRBV13; CDR3: CASGASSTDTQYF; DNA: TGTGCCAGCGGGGCCTCTAGCACAGATACGCAGTATTTT
J: TRBJ1-1; D: TRBD1; size: NA; V: TRBV5-1; CDR3: CASSLQPTDREAFF; DNA: TGCGCCAGCAGCTTGCAACCCACGGACAGGGAAGCTTTCTTT
J: TRBJ2-2; D: NA; size: NA; V: TRBV9; CDR3: CASSPQGGGLTGELFF; DNA: TGTGCCAGCAGCCCTCAAGGAGGAGGGCTCACCGGGGAGCTGTTTTTT
J: TRBJ1-6; D: NA; size: NA; V: TRBV7-2; CDR3: CASSLGGGSGGSPLHF; DNA: TGTGCCAGCAGCTTAGGGGGTGGATCGGGGGGTTCACCCCTCCACTTT
J: TRBJ1-4; D: NA; size: NA; V: TRBV4-1; CDR3: CASSQVLRQGNEKLFF; DNA: TGCGCCAGCAGCCAAGTCTTGAGGCAGGGTAATGAAAAACTGTTTTTT
J: TRBJ1-1; D: NA; size: NA; V: TRBV6-1; CDR3: CASSEGFPEAFF; DNA: TGTGCCAGCAGTGAGGGCTTCCCTGAAGCTTTCTTT
J: TRBJ1-2; D: NA; size: NA; V: TRBV19; CDR3: CASSKRARPGLTDGYTF; DNA: TGTGCCAGTAGTAAACGGGCAAGGCCGGGGTTAACGGATGGCTACACCTTC
J: TRBJ1-2; D: NA; size: NA; V: TRBV28; CDR3: CASSLSFPRPTGDDNYGYTF; DNA: TGTGCCAGCAGTTTATCATTCCCCCGGCCGACGGGGGACGATAACTATGGCTACACCTTC
J: TRBJ1-2; D: NA; size: NA; V: TRBV11-2; CDR3: CASSLDPTPPYYGYTF; DNA: TGTGCCAGCAGCTTAGATCCCACACCCCCATACTATGGCTACACCTTC
J: TRBJ1-1; D: TRBD1; size: NA; V: TRBV7-9; CDR3: CASSDRGPGNTEAFF; DNA: TGTGCCAGCAGCGACAGGGGGCCGGGGAACACTGAAGCTTTCTTT
J: TRBJ1-4; D: TRBD1; size: NA; V: TRBV6-5; CDR3: CASRPDRLHEKLFF; DNA: TGTGCCAGCAGGCCGGACAGGCTTCATGAAAAACTGTTTTTT
J: TRBJ1-2; D: NA; size: NA; V: TRBV7-9; CDR3: CASSPGERVVMSNGYTF; DNA: TGTGCCAGCAGCCCGGGGGAGAGGGTGGTTATGAGTAATGGCTACACCTTC
J: TRBJ1-2; D: TRBD1; size: NA; V: TRBV29-1; CDR3: CSVAPGGAYGSGVYGYTF; DNA: TGCAGCGTTGCCCCAGGGGGCGCGTACGGATCGGGTGTCTATGGCTACACCTTC
J: TRBJ2-1; D: NA; size: NA; V: TRBV2; CDR3: CASSDEGRYYNEQFF; DNA: TGTGCCAGCAGTGATGAGGGCAGGTACTACAATGAGCAGTTCTTC
J: TRBJ2-1; D: TRBD1; size: NA; V: TRBV18; CDR3: CASSPGQTYNEQFF; DNA: TGTGCCAGCTCCCCGGGACAGACCTACAATGAGCAGTTCTTC
J: TRBJ1-1; D: NA; size: few; V: TRBV2; CDR3: CASRAGMNTEAFF; DNA: TGTGCCAGCAGGGCAGGGATGAACACTGAAGCTTTCTTT
J: TRBJ1-3; D: NA; size: NA; V: TRBV27; CDR3: CASSPKRGNTGNTIYF; DNA: TGTGCCAGCAGCCCCAAAAGGGGCAATACCGGAAACACCATATATTTT
J: TRBJ2-7; D: NA; size: NA; V: TRBV27; CDR3: CASSTSGEQYF; DNA: TGTGCCAGCAGTACCTCGGGCGAGCAGTACTTC